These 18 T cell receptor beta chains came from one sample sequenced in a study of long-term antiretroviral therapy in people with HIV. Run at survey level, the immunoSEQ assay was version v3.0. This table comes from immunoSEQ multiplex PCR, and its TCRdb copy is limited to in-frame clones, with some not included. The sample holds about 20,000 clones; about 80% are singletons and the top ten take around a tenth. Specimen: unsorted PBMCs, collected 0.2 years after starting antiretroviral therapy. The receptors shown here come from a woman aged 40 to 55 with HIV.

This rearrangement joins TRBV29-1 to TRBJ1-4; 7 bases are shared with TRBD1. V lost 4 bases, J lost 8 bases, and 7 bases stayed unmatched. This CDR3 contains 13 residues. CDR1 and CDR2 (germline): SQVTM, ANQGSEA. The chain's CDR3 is CSVADRVSEKLFF. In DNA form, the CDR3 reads TGCAGCGTTGCCGACAGGGTCTCCGAAAAACTGTTTTTT.

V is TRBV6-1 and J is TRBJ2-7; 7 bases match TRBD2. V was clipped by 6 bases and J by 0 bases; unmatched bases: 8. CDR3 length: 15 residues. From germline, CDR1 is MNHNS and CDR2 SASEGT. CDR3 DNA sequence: TGTGCCAGCAGGGGAAGCGGGGTGAGCTCCTACGAGCAGTACTTC. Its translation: CASRGSGVSSYEQYF.

CDR3 protein: CASSPSGLVTDTQYF. The CDR3 DNA is TGTGCCAGCAGTCCTTCGGGACTAGTAACAGATACGCAGTATTTT. The gene calls are TRBV6-5 and TRBJ2-3; the match to TRBD2 covers 8 bases. The CDR3 totals 15 residues. Germline values: CDR1 MNHEY, CDR2 SVGAGI. J gave up 3 bases and V 5 bases, and 7 bases lay outside the gene matches.

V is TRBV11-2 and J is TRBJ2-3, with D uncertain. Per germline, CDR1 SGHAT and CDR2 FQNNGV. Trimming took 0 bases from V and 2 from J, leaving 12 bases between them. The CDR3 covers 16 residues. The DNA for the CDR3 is TGTGCCAGCAGCTTAGACCCGACACCACCCACAGATACGCAGTATTTT. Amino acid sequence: CASSLDPTPPTDTQYF.

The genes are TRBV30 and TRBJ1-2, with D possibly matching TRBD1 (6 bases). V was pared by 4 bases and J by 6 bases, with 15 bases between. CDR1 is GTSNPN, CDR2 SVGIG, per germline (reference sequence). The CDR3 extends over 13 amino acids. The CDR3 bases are TGTGCCTGGATCCTGGGGGCGGGTGATGGCTACACCTTC. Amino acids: CAWILGAGDGYTF.

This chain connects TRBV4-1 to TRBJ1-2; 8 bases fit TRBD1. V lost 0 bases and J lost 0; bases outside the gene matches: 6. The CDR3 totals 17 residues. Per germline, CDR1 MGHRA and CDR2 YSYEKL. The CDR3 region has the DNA TGCGCCAGCAGCCAAGACCCTGGGACAGGAACTAACTATGGCTACACCTTC. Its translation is CASSQDPGTGTNYGYTF.

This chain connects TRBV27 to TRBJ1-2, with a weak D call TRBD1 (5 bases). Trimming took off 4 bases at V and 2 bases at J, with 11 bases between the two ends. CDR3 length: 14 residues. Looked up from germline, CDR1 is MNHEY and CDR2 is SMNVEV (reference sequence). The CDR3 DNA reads TGTGCCAGCAGTTGGGGCTGGGGGAACTATGGCTACACCTTC. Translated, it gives CASSWGWGNYGYTF.

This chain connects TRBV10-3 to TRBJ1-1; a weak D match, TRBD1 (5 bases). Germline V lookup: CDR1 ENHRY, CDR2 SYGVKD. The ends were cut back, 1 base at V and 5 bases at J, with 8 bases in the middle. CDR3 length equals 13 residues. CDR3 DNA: TGTGCCATCAGTGAGTGGGGCGGGACTGAAGCTTTCTTT. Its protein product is CAISEWGGTEAFF.

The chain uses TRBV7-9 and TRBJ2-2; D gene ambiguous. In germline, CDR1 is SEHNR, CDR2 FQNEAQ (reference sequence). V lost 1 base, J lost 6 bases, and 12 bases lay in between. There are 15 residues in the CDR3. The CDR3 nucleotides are TGTGCCAGCAGCTTAGTCGGTTTGTCCCCCGGGGAGCTGTTTTTT. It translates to CASSLVGLSPGELFF.

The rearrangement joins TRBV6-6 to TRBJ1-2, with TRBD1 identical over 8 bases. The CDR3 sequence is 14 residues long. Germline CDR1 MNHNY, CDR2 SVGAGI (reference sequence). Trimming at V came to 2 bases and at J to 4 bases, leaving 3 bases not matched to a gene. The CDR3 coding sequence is TGTGCCAGCAGTTACACCGACAGGGGCTATGGCTACACCTTC. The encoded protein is CASSYTDRGYGYTF.

The CDR3 nucleotides read TGTGCCAGCAGTGGTTTTGGAGGAGACGGCTCTGGGGCCAACGTCCTGACTTTC. Translated, it gives CASSGFGGDGSGANVLTF. J is TRBJ2-6 and V is TRBV2; D is possibly TRBD2 (5 bases). Per the germline V gene, CDR1 is SNHLY and CDR2 is FYNNEI. The CDR3 loop spans 18 amino acids. Trimming removed 4 bases at V and 0 bases at J, with 16 bases between.

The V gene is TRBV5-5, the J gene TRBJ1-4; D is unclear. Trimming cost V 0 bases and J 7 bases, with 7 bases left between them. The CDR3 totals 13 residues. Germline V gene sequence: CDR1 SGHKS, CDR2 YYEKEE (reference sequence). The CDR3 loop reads CASSLVLGEKLFF. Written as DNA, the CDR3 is TGTGCCAGCAGCTTGGTCCTGGGTGAAAAACTGTTTTTT.

The CDR3 coding sequence is TGTGCCAGCAGCTTGGGGAGATTGGACGGTGTATCTCGAGGCTACACCTTC. Protein sequence: CASSLGRLDGVSRGYTF. The genes are TRBV7-8 and TRBJ1-2; D gene uncertain. This CDR3 comprises 17 residues. Germline values: CDR1 SGHVS, CDR2 FQNEAQ. With 3 bases removed from V and 8 bases from J, the gap between germline ends came to 25 bases.

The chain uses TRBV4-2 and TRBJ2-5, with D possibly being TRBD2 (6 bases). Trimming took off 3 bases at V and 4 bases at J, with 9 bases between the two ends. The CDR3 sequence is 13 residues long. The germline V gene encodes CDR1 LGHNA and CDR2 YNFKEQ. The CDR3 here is CASSHGGVETQYF. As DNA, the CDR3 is TGTGCCAGCAGCCACGGAGGGGTAGAGACCCAGTACTTC.

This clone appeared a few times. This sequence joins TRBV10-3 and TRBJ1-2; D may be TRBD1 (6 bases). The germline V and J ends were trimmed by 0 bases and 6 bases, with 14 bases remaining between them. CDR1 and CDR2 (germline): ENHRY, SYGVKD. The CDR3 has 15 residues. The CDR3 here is CAISESTQGSNGYTF. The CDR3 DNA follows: TGTGCCATCAGTGAGTCGACCCAGGGGAGCAATGGCTACACCTTC.

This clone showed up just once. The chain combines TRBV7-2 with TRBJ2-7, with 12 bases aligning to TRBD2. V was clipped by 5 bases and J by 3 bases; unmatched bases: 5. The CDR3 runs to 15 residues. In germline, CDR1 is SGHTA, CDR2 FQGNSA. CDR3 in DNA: TGTGCCAGCAGCCAAAGGACTAGCGGGGTCTACGAGCAGTACTTC. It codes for CASSQRTSGVYEQYF.

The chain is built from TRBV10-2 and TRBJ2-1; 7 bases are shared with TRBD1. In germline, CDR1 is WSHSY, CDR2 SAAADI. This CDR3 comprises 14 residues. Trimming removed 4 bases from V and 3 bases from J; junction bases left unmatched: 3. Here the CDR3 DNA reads TGCGCCAGCAGTGCGGGACAGTTCTACAATGAGCAGTTCTTC. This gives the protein CASSAGQFYNEQFF.

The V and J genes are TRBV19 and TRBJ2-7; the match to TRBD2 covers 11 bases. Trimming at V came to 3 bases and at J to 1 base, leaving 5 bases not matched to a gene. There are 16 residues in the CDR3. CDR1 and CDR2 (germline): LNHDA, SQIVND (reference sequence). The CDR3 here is CASSISGLAGSYEQYF. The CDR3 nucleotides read TGTGCCAGTAGTATTTCTGGACTAGCGGGTTCCTACGAGCAGTACTTC.